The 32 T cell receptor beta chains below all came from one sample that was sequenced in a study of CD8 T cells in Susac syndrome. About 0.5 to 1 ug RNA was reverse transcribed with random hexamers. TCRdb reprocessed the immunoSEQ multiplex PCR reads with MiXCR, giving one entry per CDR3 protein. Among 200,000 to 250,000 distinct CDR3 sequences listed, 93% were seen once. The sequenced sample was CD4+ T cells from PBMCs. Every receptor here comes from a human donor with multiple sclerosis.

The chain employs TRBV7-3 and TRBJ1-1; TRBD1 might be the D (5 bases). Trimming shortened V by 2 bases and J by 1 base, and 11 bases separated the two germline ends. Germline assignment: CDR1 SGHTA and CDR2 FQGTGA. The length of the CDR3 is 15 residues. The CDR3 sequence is CASSLDPGPNTEAFF. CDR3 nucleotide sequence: TGTGCCAGCAGCTTAGATCCAGGGCCGAACACTGAAGCTTTCTTT.

The CDR3 region is CSARPSYSTDTQYF. The DNA for the CDR3 is TGCAGTGCGAGACCCTCCTACAGCACAGATACGCAGTATTTT. The rearrangement uses TRBV20-1 and TRBJ2-3; D remains unclear. The CDR3 spans 14 residues. The V gene lost 6 bases and the J gene lost 0 bases, with 13 bases spanning the gap. Germline lookup yields CDR1 DFQATT and CDR2 SNEGSKA (reference sequence).

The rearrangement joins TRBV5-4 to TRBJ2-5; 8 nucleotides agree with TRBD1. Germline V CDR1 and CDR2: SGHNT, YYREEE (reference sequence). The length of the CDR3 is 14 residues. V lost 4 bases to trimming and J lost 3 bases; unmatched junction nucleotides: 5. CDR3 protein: CASSRKTGEETQYF. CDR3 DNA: TGTGCCAGCAGCCGGAAGACAGGGGAAGAGACCCAGTACTTC.

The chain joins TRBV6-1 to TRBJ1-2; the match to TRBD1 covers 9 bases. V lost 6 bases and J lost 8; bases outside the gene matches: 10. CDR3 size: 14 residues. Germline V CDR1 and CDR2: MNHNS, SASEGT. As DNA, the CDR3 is TGTGCCAGCAGCCCCCGAGGACAGGGGATGGGCTACACCTTC. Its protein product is CASSPRGQGMGYTF.

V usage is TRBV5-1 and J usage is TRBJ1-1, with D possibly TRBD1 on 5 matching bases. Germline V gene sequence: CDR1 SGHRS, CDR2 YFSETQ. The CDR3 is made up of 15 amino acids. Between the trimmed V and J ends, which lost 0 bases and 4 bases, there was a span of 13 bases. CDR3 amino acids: CASSLGQPLVTEAFF. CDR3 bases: TGCGCCAGCAGCTTGGGACAGCCTCTGGTCACTGAAGCTTTCTTT.

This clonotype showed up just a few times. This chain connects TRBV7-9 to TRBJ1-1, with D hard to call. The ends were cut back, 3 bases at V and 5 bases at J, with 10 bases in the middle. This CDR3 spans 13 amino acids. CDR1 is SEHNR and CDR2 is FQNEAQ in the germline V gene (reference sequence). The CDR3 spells CASSFVRDTEAFF. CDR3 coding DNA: TGTGCCAGCAGCTTTGTGAGGGATACTGAAGCTTTCTTT.

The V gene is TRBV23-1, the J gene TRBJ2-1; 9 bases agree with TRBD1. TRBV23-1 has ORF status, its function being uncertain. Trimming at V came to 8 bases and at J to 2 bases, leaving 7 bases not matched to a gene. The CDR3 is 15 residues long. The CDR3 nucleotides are TGCGCCAGCCCCGCCCGGGACAGGGCCTACAATGAGCAGTTCTTC. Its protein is CASPARDRAYNEQFF.

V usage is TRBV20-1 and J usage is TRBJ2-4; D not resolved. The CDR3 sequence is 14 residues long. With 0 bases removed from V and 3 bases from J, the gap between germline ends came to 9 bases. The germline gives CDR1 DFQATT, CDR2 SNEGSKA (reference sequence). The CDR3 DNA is TGCAGTGCTAGAGATGGCGGAGTCAAAAACATTCAGTACTTC. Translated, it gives CSARDGGVKNIQYF.

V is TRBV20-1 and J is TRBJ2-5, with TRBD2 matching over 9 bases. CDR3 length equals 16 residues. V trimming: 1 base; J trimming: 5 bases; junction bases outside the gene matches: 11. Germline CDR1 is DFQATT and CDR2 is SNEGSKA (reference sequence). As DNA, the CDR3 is TGCAGTGCTAGAGCCATTCGGGGACTAGCCGTTGAGACCCAGTACTTC. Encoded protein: CSARAIRGLAVETQYF.

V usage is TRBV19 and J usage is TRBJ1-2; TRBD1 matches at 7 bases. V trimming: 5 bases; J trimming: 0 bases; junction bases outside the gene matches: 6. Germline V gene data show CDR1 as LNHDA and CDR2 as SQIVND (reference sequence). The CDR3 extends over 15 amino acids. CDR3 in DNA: TGTGCCAGTAGTCGGGGGACAGAAACTAACTATGGCTACACCTTC. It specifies CASSRGTETNYGYTF. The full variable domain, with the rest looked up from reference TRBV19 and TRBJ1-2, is DGGITQSPKYLFRKEGQNVTLSCEQNLNHDAMYWYRQDPGQGLRLIYYSQIVNDFQKGDIAEGYSVSREKKESFPLTVTSAQKNPTAFYLCASSRGTETNYGYTFGSGTRLTVV.

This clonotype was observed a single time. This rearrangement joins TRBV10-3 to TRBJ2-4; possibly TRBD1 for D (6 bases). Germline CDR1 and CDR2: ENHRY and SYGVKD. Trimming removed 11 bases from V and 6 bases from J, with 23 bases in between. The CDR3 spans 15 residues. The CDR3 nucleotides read TGTGCCCTAAGAGGGGGACCCGAAGCCCCAAACATTCAGTACTTC. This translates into CALRGGPEAPNIQYF.

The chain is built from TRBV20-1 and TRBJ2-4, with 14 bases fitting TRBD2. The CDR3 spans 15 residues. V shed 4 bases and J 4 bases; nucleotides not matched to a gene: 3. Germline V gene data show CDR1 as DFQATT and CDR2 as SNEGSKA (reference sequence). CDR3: CSAKTSGGVKNIQYF. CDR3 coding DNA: TGCAGTGCTAAGACTAGCGGGGGGGTAAAAAACATTCAGTACTTC.

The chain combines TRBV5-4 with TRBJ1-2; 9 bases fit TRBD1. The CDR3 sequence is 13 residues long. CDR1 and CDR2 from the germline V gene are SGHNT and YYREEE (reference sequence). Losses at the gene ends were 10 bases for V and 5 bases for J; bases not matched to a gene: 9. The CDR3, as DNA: TGTGCCTGGTCGGGACAGGGTGTTTATGGCTACACCTTC. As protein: CAWSGQGVYGYTF.

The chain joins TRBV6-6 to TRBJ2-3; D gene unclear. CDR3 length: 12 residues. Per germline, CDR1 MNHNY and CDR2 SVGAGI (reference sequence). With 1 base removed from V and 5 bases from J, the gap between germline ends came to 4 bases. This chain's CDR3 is CASSYFQDTQYF. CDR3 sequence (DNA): TGTGCCAGCAGTTACTTCCAAGATACGCAGTATTTT.

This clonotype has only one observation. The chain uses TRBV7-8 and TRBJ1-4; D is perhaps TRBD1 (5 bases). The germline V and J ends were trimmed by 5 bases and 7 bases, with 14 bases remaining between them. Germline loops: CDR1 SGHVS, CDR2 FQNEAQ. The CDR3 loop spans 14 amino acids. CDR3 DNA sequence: TGTGCCAGCAGCGCAGACAGCCAGGCTGAAAAACTGTTTTTT. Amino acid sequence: CASSADSQAEKLFF.

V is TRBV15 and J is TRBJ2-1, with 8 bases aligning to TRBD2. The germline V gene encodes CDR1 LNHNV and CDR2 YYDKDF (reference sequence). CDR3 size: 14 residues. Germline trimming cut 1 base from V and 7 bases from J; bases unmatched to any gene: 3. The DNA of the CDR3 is TGTGCCACCAGCAGAGGGACTAGCTCGAATGAGCAGTTCTTC. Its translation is CATSRGTSSNEQFF.

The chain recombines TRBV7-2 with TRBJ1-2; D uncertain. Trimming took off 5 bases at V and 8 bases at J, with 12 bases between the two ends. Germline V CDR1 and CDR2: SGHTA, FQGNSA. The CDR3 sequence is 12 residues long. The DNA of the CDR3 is TGTGCCAGCAGCCCCTTTGAAAGGGGCTACACCTTC. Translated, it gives CASSPFERGYTF.

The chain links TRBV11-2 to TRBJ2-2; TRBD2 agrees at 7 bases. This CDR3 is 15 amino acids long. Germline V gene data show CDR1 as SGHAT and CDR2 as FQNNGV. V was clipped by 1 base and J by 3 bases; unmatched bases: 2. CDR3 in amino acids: CASSLVGGDTGELFF. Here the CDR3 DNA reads TGTGCCAGCAGCTTAGTGGGAGGGGACACCGGGGAGCTGTTTTTT.

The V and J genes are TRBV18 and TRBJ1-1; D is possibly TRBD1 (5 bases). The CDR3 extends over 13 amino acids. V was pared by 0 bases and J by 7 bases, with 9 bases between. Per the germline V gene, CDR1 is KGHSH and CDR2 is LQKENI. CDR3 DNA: TGTGCCAGCTCACCACCTGGGACGGATGAAGCTTTCTTT. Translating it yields CASSPPGTDEAFF.

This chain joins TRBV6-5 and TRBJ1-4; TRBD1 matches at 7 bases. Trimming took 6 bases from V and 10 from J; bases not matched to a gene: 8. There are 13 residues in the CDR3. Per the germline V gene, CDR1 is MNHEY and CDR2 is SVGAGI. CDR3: CASSLDQGGKLFF. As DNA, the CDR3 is TGTGCCAGCAGCCTAGACCAGGGGGGAAAACTGTTTTTT.

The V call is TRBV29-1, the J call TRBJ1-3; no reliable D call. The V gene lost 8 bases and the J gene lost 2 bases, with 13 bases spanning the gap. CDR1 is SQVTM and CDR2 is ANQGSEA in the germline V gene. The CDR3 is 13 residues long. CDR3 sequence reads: CSPPGSPGNTIYF. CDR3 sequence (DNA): TGCAGCCCCCCCGGTAGCCCTGGAAACACCATATATTTT.

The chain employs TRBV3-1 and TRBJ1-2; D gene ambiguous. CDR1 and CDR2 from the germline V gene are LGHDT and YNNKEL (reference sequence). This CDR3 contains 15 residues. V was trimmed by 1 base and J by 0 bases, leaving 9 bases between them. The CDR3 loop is CASSQGLAANYGYTF. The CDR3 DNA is TGTGCCAGCAGCCAAGGTCTGGCAGCTAACTATGGCTACACCTTC.

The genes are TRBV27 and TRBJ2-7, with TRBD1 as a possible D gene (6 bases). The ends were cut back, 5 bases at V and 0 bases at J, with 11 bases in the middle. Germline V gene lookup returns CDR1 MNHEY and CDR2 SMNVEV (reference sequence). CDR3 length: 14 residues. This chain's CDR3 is CASSTYRDSYEQYF. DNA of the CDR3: TGTGCCAGCAGTACCTACAGGGACTCCTACGAGCAGTACTTC.

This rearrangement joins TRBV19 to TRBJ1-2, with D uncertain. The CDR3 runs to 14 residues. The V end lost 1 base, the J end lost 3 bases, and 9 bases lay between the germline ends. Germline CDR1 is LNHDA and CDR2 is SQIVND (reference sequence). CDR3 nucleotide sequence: TGTGCCAGTAGTATAGGTTGGGCAGACTATGGCTACACCTTC. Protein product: CASSIGWADYGYTF.

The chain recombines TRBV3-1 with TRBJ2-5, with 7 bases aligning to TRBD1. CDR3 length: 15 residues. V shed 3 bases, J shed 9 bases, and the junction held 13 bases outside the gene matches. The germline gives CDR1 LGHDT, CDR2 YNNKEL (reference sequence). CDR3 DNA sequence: TGTGCCAGCAGCCAGGGTCAACAGGGGCGTGGAGCCCAGTACTTC. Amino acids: CASSQGQQGRGAQYF.

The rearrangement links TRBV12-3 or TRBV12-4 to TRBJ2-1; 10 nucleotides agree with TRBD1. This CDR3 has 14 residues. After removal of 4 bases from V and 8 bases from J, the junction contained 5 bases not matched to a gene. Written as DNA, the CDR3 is TGTGCCAGCAGTTCGACAGGGGGCAACGATGAGCAGTTCTTC. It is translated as CASSSTGGNDEQFF.

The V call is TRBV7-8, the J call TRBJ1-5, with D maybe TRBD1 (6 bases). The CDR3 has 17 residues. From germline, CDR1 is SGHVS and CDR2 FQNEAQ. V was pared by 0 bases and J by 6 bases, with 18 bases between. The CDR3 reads CASSLAGGGRGSQPQHF. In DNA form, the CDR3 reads TGTGCCAGCAGCTTAGCGGGCGGAGGCAGGGGTAGTCAGCCCCAGCATTTT.

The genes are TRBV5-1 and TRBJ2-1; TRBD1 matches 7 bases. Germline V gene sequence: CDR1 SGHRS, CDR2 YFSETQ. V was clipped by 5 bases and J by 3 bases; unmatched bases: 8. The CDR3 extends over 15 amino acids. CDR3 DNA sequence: TGCGCCAGCAGACCCACCGGGACAGACTACAATGAGCAGTTCTTC. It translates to CASRPTGTDYNEQFF.

Here the CDR3 reads CATSRAGGTGEQYV. As DNA, the CDR3 is TGTGCCACCAGCAGAGCAGGGGGCACGGGCGAGCAGTACGTC. The rearrangement joins TRBV15 to TRBJ2-7; 8 nucleotides agree with TRBD1. V shed 1 base and J 6 bases; nucleotides not matched to a gene: 5. Germline-derived CDR1 and CDR2 are LNHNV and YYDKDF (reference sequence). This CDR3 comprises 14 residues.

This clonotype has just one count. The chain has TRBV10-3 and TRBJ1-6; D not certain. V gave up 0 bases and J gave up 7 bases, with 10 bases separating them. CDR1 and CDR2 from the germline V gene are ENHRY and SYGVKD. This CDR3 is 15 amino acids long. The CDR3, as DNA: TGTGCCATCAGTGAGTCGGCGGGCCGCAATTCACCCCTCCACTTT. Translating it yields CAISESAGRNSPLHF.

The CDR3 DNA sequence: TGTGCCAGCAGCTGGGGAGGGGCCGGGGAGACCCAGTACTTC. Translation: CASSWGGAGETQYF. V and J are TRBV7-2 and TRBJ2-5; TRBD2 matches 7 bases. CDR3 length equals 14 residues. After removal of 4 bases from V and 5 bases from J, the junction contained 7 bases not matched to a gene. Germline V gene lookup returns CDR1 SGHTA and CDR2 FQGNSA. The whole variable domain, remainder taken from reference TRBV7-2 and TRBJ2-5, is GAGVSQSPSNKVTEKGKDVELRCDPISGHTALYWYRQSLGQGLEFLIYFQGNSAPDKSGLPSDRFSAERTGGSVSTLTIQRTQQEDSAVYLCASSWGGAGETQYFGPGTRLLVL.

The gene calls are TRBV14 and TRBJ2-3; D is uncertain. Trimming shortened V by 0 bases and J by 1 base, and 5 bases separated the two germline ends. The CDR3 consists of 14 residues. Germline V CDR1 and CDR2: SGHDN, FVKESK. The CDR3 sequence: CASSQDPRTDTQYF. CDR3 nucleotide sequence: TGTGCCAGCAGCCAAGATCCACGCACAGATACGCAGTATTTT.